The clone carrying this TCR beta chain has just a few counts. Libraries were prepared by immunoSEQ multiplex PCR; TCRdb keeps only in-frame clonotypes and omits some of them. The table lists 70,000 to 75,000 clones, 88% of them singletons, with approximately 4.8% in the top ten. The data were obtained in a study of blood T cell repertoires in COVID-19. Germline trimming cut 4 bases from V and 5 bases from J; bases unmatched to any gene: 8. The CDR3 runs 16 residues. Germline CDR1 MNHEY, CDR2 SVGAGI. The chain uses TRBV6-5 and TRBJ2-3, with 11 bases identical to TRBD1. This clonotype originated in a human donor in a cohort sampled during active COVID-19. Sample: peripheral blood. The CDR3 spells CASSSRGQGALDTQYF. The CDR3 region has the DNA TGTGCCAGCAGTTCCCGAGGACAGGGGGCCTTAGATACGCAGTATTTT.